The clone carrying this TCR beta chain was picked up one time. The antigen remains unidentified. Only in-frame clones appear in the TCRdb table, and some are missing; sequencing was by immunoSEQ multiplex PCR. The profile shows more than 40,000 clones, roughly 96% of them singletons. The sample comes from a study of T cell clonotyping in hematopoietic cell transplantation. Findings and caveats of the study: Few recipient clonotypes overlapped donors; over 95% were de novo at given depth. Broader posttransplant TCR repertoire diversity was predicted by graft donor and pretransplant recipient Inverse Simpson Index values. Without cell sorting, CD4 versus CD8 contributions remain unresolved. Recipient TCR diversity dropped after transplant; expanded clonotypes rose from day 30 to 180.

The specimen was peripheral blood mononuclear cells. This receptor was obtained from a man between 25 and 39 years old in good health. Some clones in this sample may be carry-over from other donors' samples.

The CDR3 DNA reads as TGTGCCAGCAGCTTAGGCTGGGGGTTAGCAGATACGCAGTATTTT. It codes for CASSLGWGLADTQYF. The chain recombines TRBV11-2 with TRBJ2-3; D could derive from TRBD1 or TRBD2 (5 bases each). Deletions cut 1 base from V and 4 bases from J, with 12 bases between. This CDR3 spans 15 amino acids. Germline V gene data show CDR1 as SGHAT and CDR2 as FQNNGV.